This T cell receptor (beta chain) was observed in a study of blood T cell repertoires in COVID-19. Overall study: Donors of Cohort 3 who recovered were those that had two negative PCRs, clearance, or symptom resolution.

This CDR3 spans 17 amino acids. V lost 0 bases, J lost 6 bases, and 10 bases stayed unmatched. Germline V lookup: CDR1 SGHTS, CDR2 YDEGEE. Profiled with immunoSEQ multiplex PCR; TCRdb holds only in-frame clones, not every one. This table has approximately 140,000 clones, nearly 85% appearing once. Membership in each cohort depended on participant-reported clinical history. This receptor was obtained from a man aged 50 to 60 in a cohort exposed to, infected with or recovered from COVID-19 (not recorded which). Material for sequencing was PBMCs or T cells enriched from blood (not recorded which). This rearrangement joins TRBV5-8 to TRBJ2-3; TRBD2 agrees at 10 bases. The CDR3 DNA sequence: TGTGCCAGCAGCTTGGCTATTACTAGCGGGGTTGTGGATACGCAGTATTTT. This translates into CASSLAITSGVVDTQYF.